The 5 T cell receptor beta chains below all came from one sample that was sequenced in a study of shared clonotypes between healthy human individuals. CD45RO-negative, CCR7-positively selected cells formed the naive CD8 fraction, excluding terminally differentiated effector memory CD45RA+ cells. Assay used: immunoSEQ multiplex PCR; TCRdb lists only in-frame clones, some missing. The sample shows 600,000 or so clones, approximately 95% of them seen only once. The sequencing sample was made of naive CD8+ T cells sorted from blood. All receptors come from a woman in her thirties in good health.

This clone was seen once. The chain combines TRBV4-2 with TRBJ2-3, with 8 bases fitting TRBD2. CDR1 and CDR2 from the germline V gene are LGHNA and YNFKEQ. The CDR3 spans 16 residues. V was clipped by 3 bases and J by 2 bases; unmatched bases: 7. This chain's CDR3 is CASSQALADYTDTQYF. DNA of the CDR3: TGTGCCAGCAGCCAGGCACTAGCGGACTACACAGATACGCAGTATTTT.

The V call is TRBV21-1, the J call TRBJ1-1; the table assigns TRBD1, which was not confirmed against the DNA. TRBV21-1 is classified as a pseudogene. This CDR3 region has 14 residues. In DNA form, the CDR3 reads TGTGCCAGCCGACGAGACAGGGTCGACACTGAAGCTTTCTTT. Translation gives CASRRDRVDTEAFF.

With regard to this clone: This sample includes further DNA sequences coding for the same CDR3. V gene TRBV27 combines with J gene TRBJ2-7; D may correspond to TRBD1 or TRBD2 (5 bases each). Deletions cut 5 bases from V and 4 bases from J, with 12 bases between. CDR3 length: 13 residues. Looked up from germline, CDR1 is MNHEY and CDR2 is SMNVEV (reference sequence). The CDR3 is CASSATGPYEQYF. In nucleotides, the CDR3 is TGTGCCAGCAGTGCCACGGGGCCTTACGAGCAGTACTTC.

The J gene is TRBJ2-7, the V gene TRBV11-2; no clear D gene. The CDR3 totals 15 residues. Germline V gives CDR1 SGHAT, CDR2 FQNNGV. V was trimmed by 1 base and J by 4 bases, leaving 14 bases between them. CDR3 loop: CASSLGHFSRYEQYF. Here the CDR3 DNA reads TGTGCCAGCAGCTTAGGTCACTTTTCAAGATACGAGCAGTACTTC.

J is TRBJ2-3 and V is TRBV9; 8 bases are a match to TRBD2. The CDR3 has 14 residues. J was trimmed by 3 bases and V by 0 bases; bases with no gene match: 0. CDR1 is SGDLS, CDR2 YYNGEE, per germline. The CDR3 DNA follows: TGTGCCAGCAGCGTAGCTAGCGGGACAGATACGCAGTATTTT. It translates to CASSVASGTDTQYF.